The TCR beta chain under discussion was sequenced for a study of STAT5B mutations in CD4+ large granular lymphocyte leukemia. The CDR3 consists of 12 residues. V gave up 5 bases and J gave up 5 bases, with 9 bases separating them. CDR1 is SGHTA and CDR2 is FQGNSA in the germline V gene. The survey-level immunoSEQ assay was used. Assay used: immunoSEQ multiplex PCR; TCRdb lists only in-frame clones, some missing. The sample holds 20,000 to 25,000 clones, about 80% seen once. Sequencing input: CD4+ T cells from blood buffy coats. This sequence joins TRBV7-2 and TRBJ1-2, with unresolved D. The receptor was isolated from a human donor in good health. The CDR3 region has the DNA TGTGCCAGCAGCCTGCAGGTTTATGGCTACACCTTC. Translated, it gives CASSLQVYGYTF.